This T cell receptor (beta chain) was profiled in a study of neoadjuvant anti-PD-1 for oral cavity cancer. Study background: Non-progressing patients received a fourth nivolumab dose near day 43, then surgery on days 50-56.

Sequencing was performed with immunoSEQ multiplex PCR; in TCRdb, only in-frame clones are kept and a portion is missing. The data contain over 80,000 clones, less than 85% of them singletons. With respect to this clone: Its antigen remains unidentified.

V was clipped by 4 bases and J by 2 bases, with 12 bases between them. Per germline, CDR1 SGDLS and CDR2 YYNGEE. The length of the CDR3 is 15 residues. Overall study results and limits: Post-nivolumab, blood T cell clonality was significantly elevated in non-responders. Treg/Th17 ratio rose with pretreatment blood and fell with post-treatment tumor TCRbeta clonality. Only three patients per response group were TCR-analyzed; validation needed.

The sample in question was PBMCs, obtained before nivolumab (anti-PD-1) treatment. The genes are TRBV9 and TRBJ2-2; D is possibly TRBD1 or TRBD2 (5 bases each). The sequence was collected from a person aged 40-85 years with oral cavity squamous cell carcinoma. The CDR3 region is CASSTWDGNTGELFF. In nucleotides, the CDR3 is TGTGCCAGCAGCACTTGGGACGGCAACACCGGGGAGCTGTTTTTT.